The clone carrying this T cell receptor (beta chain) was seen a handful of times. Antigen: not known. The data were obtained in a study of T cell repertoires in cytomegalovirus infection. Background on the study: Public TCR beta signatures were indicative of both CMV infection and a matching HLA type. Whole-study findings and limits: There were HLA-C-restricted CMV-specific TCR beta clonotypes dominating the ex vivo response.

TCRdb reanalysed the reads using MiXCR and keeps one entry per CDR3 protein. The table includes about 600,000 distinct CDR3 sequences, more than 20% detected once. The CDR3 has 15 residues. The V end lost 1 base, the J end lost 5 bases, and 11 bases lay between the germline ends. Germline-derived CDR1 and CDR2 are MGHDK and SYGVNS. This receptor was taken from a human donor in good health (CMV status not recorded). Some clones in this sample may be carry-over from other donors' samples. The sequencing input was CD8+ T cells from PBMCs. The chain couples TRBV25-1 to TRBJ2-2; weak D call: TRBD2 (6 bases). The CDR3 is CASSELGGSTGELFF. DNA of the CDR3: TGTGCCAGCAGTGAATTAGGAGGGAGTACCGGGGAGCTGTTTTTT.